These T cell receptor beta chains were read from a single sample in a study of tumor-infiltrating lymphocytes in primary liver carcinoma. TCRdb recomputed calls from the multiplex PCR reads with MiXCR, one row per CDR3 protein. Here the sample spans 99,000 or so distinct CDR3 sequences, more than 60% being singletons. The specimen was liver tumor tissue from sampling region 5. The receptor set was obtained from a woman aged 60-75 years with primary liver carcinoma and hepatitis B virus infection. The conserved cysteine and the conserved F or W are not part of the CDR3 here. Where a row states a size, it is once, few, many or the class of an expanded clone; other rows omit it.

>TRBJ1-2|TRBV7-9|.
DSSLGTEGASGYA
>TRBJ1-5|TRBV6-5|.
ASSYGGVRQPQH
>TRBJ1-1|TRBV29-1|.
SMSGETEAF
>TRBJ2-3|TRBV10-3|.
AIGGQAGTDTQY
>TRBJ2-4|TRBV5-4|.
ASSLAGGGKNIQY
>TRBJ2-1|TRBV6-1|.
ASSEVYYLSSYNGQF
>TRBJ2-7|TRBV6-1|many
ASSEKAGAAEEQY
>TRBJ1-1|TRBV11-2|.
VSSPRGQGYTEAF
>TRBJ2-5|TRBV11-2|.
TSSLRGALQETQY
>TRBJ1-2|TRBV11-3|.
TSSKGPYGYT
>TRBJ2-4|TRBV11-2|.
ASGLVGAPKNIKY
>TRBJ2-2|TRBV6-4|.
AISPIGLDTGGLF
>TRBJ2-1|TRBV11-2|.
ASSVGTSGHNEEF
>TRBJ2-3|TRBV30|.
AWSVAGGHTDTQY
>TRBJ2-7|TRBV12-5|.
ASGLVGPYEQY
>TRBJ1-2|TRBV6-1|.
ASRANYYYT
>TRBJ2-3|TRBV12-3/TRBV12-4|.
ASSRGQISTDTLY
>TRBJ2-1|TRBV29-1|.
SVEGLAGVEKF
>TRBJ2-2|TRBV29-1|many
SVGGTSATGELF
>TRBJ2-4|TRBV6-1|many
ASSPAGPGRTKNIQY
>TRBJ2-7|TRBV5-6|.
AGSSKGRPSYEHY
>TRBJ2-4|TRBV4-2|.
ASSHESPSGRVGPGNIHY
>TRBJ1-1|TRBV7-9|few
VSRYRGMNTEAF
>.|TRBV6-2/TRBV6-3|once
ASNYRETDTQH
>TRBJ2-5|TRBV29-1|.
RAMFWAGVNQETQY
>TRBJ2-1|TRBV14|many
ASSLLRGLTGNEQF
>TRBJ2-1|TRBV28|many
ASSLGGGLYNEQF
>TRBJ2-4|TRBV4-2|.
ASSQSCTTGKAKNIQY
>TRBJ2-3|TRBV5-1|.
ASATSGSPPDTLY
>TRBJ2-1|TRBV20-1|.
SARAPPNVGVAGASNEQF
>TRBJ1-1|TRBV6-5|.
ASSYRQLTEAF
>TRBJ2-2|TRBV14|.
AGSQDTPHEFRDRTTGELF
>TRBJ1-2|TRBV19|few
ASSRSATANFGYT
>TRBJ2-2|TRBV29-1|many
SVVGTGISTGELF
>TRBJ1-2|TRBV7-9|.
ASSLGDGCT
>TRBJ2-1|TRBV11-3|.
VSSPRSSGNNEQF
>TRBJ2-1|TRBV5-6|.
ASSLYPPWSSGRGQL
>TRBJ2-1|TRBV5-4|.
TSSRPTMGNEQF
>TRBJ2-5|TRBV12-3/TRBV12-4|.
ATSLSLEQSQY
>TRBJ2-4|TRBV12-3/TRBV12-4|.
ASSLRGYRGTMVKNIQY
>TRBJ2-5|TRBV11-3|.
ANSLGEETQH
>TRBJ1-2|TRBV5-4|many
ASSSFGDNYGYT
>TRBJ1-4|TRBV12-3/TRBV12-4|.
DSSFVGGNEKLF
>TRBJ2-2|TRBV11-2|few
ASGPTGGTGELF
>TRBJ2-7|TRBV6-1|once
ASSERGQAVEQY
>TRBJ2-7|TRBV11-2|.
VSSLEWWRVHEQY
>TRBJ2-7|TRBV29-1|.
RVGGLAAPYEQY
>TRBJ1-2|TRBV6-1|many
ASSPQPGGRGYT
>TRBJ1-2|TRBV11-2|.
AISPLRGAGGRYGYT
>TRBJ1-5|TRBV11-2|medium-sized
ASSPTGGDNQPQH
>TRBJ1-2|TRBV4-2|.
VSSREGQVTNYGYT
>TRBJ2-2|TRBV30|few
AWSGLQFTGELF
>TRBJ2-3|TRBV11-3|.
TSSSRTSTDTQY
>TRBJ2-2|TRBV6-1|.
ASSAASRELF
>TRBJ2-1|TRBV28|.
ASSPVVAGYNEQF
>TRBJ1-5|TRBV28|few
ATNRGGIVGNQPQH
>TRBJ2-6|TRBV11-1|once
ASSPPAGSSGANVLT
>TRBJ1-6|TRBV11-2|once
ASWTEGANNSALH
>TRBJ2-3|TRBV11-2|few
ASSLVGAGLSTDTLY
>TRBJ2-7|TRBV6-5|many
ASSKTSGSSYEQY